There are many counts of the clone carrying this T cell receptor beta chain. V lost 0 bases, J lost 5 bases, and 14 bases lay in between. The CDR3 contains 15 residues. From germline, CDR1 is DFQATT and CDR2 SNEGSKA (reference sequence). TCRdb recomputed calls from the 5' RACE reads with MiXCR, one row per CDR3 protein. The sample lists 690,000 or so distinct CDR3 sequences; over 8.5% were seen once. The source of the sample is a study of identical twins. The same sample was also used in a study of yellow fever vaccine responses in identical twins.

This sequence was found in a woman aged 18-30 years in good health. The specimen was PBMCs. The chain employs TRBV20-1 and TRBJ2-1; no definite D call. The DNA of the CDR3 is TGCAGTGCTAGAGATCCCACGGTCTGGGACAATGAGCAGTTCTTC. Amino acid sequence: CSARDPTVWDNEQFF.